The 8 T cell receptor beta chains below come from one sample, sequenced in a study of CD8 T cells in ankylosing spondylitis (TCRdb year 2017). Library preparation was by 5' RACE. TCRdb lists the instrument as Illumina HiSeq 2500. TCRdb redid the processing of the public reads, applying fastp at Q25 and MiXCR, and retained in-frame beta chains. CDR3 protein duplicates are merged, each entry listing the most common genes and DNA. The sample records 250,000 or so distinct CDR3 sequences, around 10% of which are singletons. Under 8% of the sample is held by the ten biggest clonotypes. The sequenced sample consisted of blood, either unsorted or a sorted T cell fraction (not recorded which). Receptors originate from a male donor with ankylosing spondylitis or in good health (not recorded which).

There are many counts of this clonotype. This chain joins TRBV30 and TRBJ1-1, with D unclear. Germline V gene lookup returns CDR1 GTSNPN and CDR2 SVGIG (reference sequence). There are 13 residues in the CDR3. V dropped 0 bases and J dropped 5 bases, with 10 bases sitting between them. For the CDR3, the DNA is TGTGCCTGGAGTGTAAAGGGAGGGACTGAAGCTTTCTTT. Translated, it gives CAWSVKGGTEAFF.

There are a few counts of this clonotype. The chain is built from TRBV5-1 and TRBJ2-5; 7 bases map to TRBD2. Trimming cost V 6 bases and J 8 bases; bases outside gene matches: 13. CDR3 size: 14 residues. Germline V gene lookup returns CDR1 SGHRS and CDR2 YFSETQ. In nucleotides, the CDR3 is TGCGCCAGCACCCCGACGGGGGGTGGGAACACCCAGTACTTC. Translation: CASTPTGGGNTQYF.

V is TRBV10-3 and J is TRBJ2-3, with D perhaps TRBD2 (6 bases). Germline V gene sequence: CDR1 ENHRY, CDR2 SYGVKD. This CDR3 region has 14 residues. The V end lost 1 base, the J end lost 3 bases, and 8 bases lay between the germline ends. CDR3 sequence: CAISELGRTDTQYF. The CDR3 DNA reads TGTGCCATCAGTGAGTTAGGGAGGACAGATACGCAGTATTTT.

The V gene is TRBV3-1, the J gene TRBJ2-7; no clear D. The germline V gene has CDR1 LGHDT and CDR2 YNNKEL (reference sequence). CDR3 length equals 15 residues. V was shortened by 3 bases and J by 3 bases, with 15 bases between the two germline ends. The DNA for the CDR3 is TGTGCCAGCAGCCATCTCCCCCCAGGCGGCTACGAGCAGTACTTC. This translates into CASSHLPPGGYEQYF.

This clonotype was found many times. The rearrangement joins TRBV20-1 to TRBJ2-7; 14 bases fit TRBD2. Unmatched junction bases numbered 3, after V lost 6 bases and J lost 2 bases. The CDR3 spans 14 residues. Germline lookup yields CDR1 DFQATT and CDR2 SNEGSKA (reference sequence). CDR3 sequence reads: CSATSGGDAYEQYF. CDR3 DNA: TGCAGTGCGACTAGCGGGGGGGATGCCTACGAGCAGTACTTC.

This clonotype was seen ten or more times. CDR3 protein: CASSLAPNLNQPQHF. In nucleotides, the CDR3 is TGCGCCAGCAGCTTGGCACCGAACCTCAATCAGCCCCAGCATTTT. This chain uses TRBV5-1 with TRBJ1-5; unclear D gene. The germline V and J ends were trimmed by 0 bases and 3 bases, with 10 bases remaining between them. Germline V gives CDR1 SGHRS, CDR2 YFSETQ. The CDR3 is 15 amino acids.

This chain uses TRBV11-1 with TRBJ1-5; D call uncertain. Trimming removed 0 bases at V and 13 bases at J, with 13 bases between. Germline V gives CDR1 SGHAT, CDR2 FQDESV (reference sequence). The CDR3 has 13 amino acids. CDR3 in amino acids: CASSLAHTEPQHF. The CDR3 DNA reads TGTGCCAGCAGCTTAGCTCACACGGAACCACAGCATTTT.

The chain combines TRBV5-1 with TRBJ2-7, with TRBD2 matching 9 bases. The CDR3 extends over 16 amino acids. In germline, CDR1 is SGHRS, CDR2 YFSETQ. V was pared by 0 bases and J by 1 base, with 5 bases of the junction left unmatched. The CDR3 loop reads CASSLAPSGVSYEQYF. DNA of the CDR3: TGCGCCAGCAGCTTGGCCCCTAGCGGGGTGTCCTACGAGCAGTACTTC.